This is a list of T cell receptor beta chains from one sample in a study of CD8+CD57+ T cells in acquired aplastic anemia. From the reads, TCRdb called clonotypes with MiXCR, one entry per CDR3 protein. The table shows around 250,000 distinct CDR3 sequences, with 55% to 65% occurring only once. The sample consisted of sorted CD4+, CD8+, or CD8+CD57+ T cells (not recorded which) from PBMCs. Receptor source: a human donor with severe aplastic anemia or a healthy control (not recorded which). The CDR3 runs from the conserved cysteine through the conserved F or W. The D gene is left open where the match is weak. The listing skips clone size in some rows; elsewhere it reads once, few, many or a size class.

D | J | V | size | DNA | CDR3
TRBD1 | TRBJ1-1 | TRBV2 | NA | TGTGCCAGCTTAGAACAGGGGGCTCGGAACACTGAAGCTTTCTTT | CASLEQGARNTEAFF
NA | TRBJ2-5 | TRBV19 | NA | TGTGCCAGCAGCCCGTTGACAGGCCAAGAGACCCAGTACTTC | CASSPLTGQETQYF
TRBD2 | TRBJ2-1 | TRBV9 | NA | TGTGCCAGCAGCGTAACTAGCGGGAGTATGAATGAGCAGTTCTTC | CASSVTSGSMNEQFF
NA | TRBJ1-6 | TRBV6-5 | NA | TGTGCCAGCAGTTACGGGGCGCCGGATTCACCCCTCCACTTT | CASSYGAPDSPLHF
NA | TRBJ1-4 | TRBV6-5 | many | TGTGCCAGCAGTCGGATTTTTAACATTGAAAAACTGTTTTTT | CASSRIFNIEKLFF
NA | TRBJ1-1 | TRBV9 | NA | TGTGCCAGCAGCGTACAGGGGACGAACACTGAAGCTTTCTTT | CASSVQGTNTEAFF
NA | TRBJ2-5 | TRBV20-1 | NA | TGCAGTGCTGCCGGTCGTGGCCAAGAGACCCAGTACTTC | CSAAGRGQETQYF
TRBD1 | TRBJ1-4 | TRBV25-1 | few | TGTGCCAGCAGTGAAGGGACAGGGGGATTAGCTAATGAAAAACTGTTTTTT | CASSEGTGGLANEKLFF
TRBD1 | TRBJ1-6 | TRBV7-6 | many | TGTGCCAGCAGCTTAGCGACAGGGGATAATTCACCCCTCCACTTT | CASSLATGDNSPLHF
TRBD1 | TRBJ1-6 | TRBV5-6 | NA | TGTGCCAGCAGCTTGGTGGGGACAGGGAGTTCACCCCTCCACTTT | CASSLVGTGSSPLHF
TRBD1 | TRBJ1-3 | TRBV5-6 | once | TGTGCCAGCAGCTATGGGACAGGGGTAGGAAACACCATATATTTT | CASSYGTGVGNTIYF
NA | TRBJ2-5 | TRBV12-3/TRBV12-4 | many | TGTGCCAGCAGTCCCCGGGGACCAGAGGAGCGAGAGACCCAGTACTTC | CASSPRGPEERETQYF
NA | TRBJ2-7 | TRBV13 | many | TGTGCCAGCAGCTTGAGTGCGGCAGGGAGCTCCTACGAGCAGTACTTC | CASSLSAAGSSYEQYF
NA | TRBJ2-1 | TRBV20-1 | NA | TGCAGTGCTAGTCCGGGGGCTCGTGGCACTGAGCAGTTCTTC | CSASPGARGTEQFF
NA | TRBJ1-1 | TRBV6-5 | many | TGTGCCAGCAGCCCCGGGGGGTATGGCACTGAAGCTTTCTTT | CASSPGGYGTEAFF
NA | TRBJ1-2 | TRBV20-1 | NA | TGCAGTGCTAGAGTCGCCCATGGCTACACCTTC | CSARVAHGYTF
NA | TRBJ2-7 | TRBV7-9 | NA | TGTGCCAGCAGCTTAGTCCAGGGGCCCCACGAGCAGTACTTC | CASSLVQGPHEQYF